This is a list of T cell receptor beta chains from one sample in a study of shared clonotypes between healthy human individuals. Repertoires were generated with immunoSEQ multiplex PCR, while TCRdb's copy carries only in-frame clones and drops some. This sample has hundreds of thousands of clones; approximately 95% occur once, and the top ten carry 0.11%. Sequencing was done on a sample of naive CD8+ T cells sorted from blood. The receptors come from a woman aged 25-40 years in good health. CDR3s include the opening cysteine and the closing phenylalanine or tryptophan. A D gene is named only where the DNA matches it firmly. Clone size, where shown, is once, few, many, or a class for clones that have expanded.

clone size,V gene,D gene,J gene,CDR3 DNA,CDR3 protein
-,TRBV27,TRBD2,TRBJ2-1,TGTGCCAGCAGTTTATCGGTTTTGAGGGCGGGAGGGACCAATGAGCAGTTCTTC,CASSLSVLRAGGTNEQFF
-,TRBV27,-,TRBJ2-2,TGTGCCAGCCCGAACCTCCTTCTTGGGTCGAAAAACAACACCGGGGAGCTGTTTTTT,CASPNLLLGSKNNTGELFF
-,TRBV7-8,TRBD2,TRBJ2-1,TGTGCCATAGCGGGAGTCTCCTACAATGAGCAGTTCTTC,CAIAGVSYNEQFF
once,TRBV12-2,-,TRBJ2-7,TGTGCAAGTCGCGCGAAGACAGGGGATGACTTATATTTCTACGAGCAGTACTTC,CASRAKTGDDLYFYEQYF
-,TRBV19,-,TRBJ1-5,TGTGCCAGTAGTATAGATGCCGGGACCAATCAGCCCCAGCATTTT,CASSIDAGTNQPQHF
-,TRBV11-2,TRBD2,TRBJ2-7,TGTGCCAGCAGGACGCGGGAGTCTTACGAGCAGTACTTC,CASRTRESYEQYF
-,TRBV6-4,-,TRBJ1-2,TGTGCCAGCAGCCAAGCCCCAGGGCAGAACTATGGCTACACCTTC,CASSQAPGQNYGYTF
-,TRBV6-1,TRBD1,TRBJ1-2,TGTGCCAGCAGTGAGGGTCCCGGGACAGGTGAAATAGATGGCTACACCTTC,CASSEGPGTGEIDGYTF
-,TRBV9,-,TRBJ2-5,TGTGCCAGCAGCGTAGGCTCCTCTGAGACCCAGTACTTC,CASSVGSSETQYF
-,TRBV5-1,TRBD2,TRBJ2-7,TGCGCCAGCCGGACTAGCGGCTTCGAGCAGTACTTC,CASRTSGFEQYF
once,TRBV27,-,TRBJ2-3,TGTGCCAGCAGCCTTATCGGGGCAGTAGCTAGAAGCACAGATACGCAGTATTTT,CASSLIGAVARSTDTQYF